The source of this T cell receptor (beta chain) is a study of OX40 agonist ivuxolimab in advanced cancers. Study-wide results and limits: Blood T cells, both CD4+ and CD8+, expanded clonally by week 6 at 0.1 to 3.0 mg/kg.

V gave up 0 bases and J gave up 6 bases, with 16 bases separating them. Germline lookup yields CDR1 SGDLS and CDR2 YYNGEE. There are 16 residues in the CDR3. This table comes from immunoSEQ multiplex PCR, and its TCRdb copy is limited to in-frame clones, with some not included. Of tens of thousands of clones listed, roughly 84% are singletons. Blood was sampled at baseline, cycle 4 day 1, and cycle 7 day 1. A remark on this clone: Its antigen is still unknown.

The chain is built from TRBV9 and TRBJ2-1; D gene ambiguous. The TCR was taken from an adult with an advanced solid tumor such as melanoma, head and neck, liver or kidney cancer. The starting material was CD4+ or CD8+ T cells sorted from blood, obtained in a trial of the OX40 agonist ivuxolimab. The CDR3 sequence is CASSVDPNPALNEQFF. CDR3 sequence (DNA): TGTGCCAGCAGCGTAGATCCCAACCCCGCTCTCAATGAGCAGTTCTTC.